A selection of T cell receptor beta chains follows, all from one sample in a study of blood T cell repertoires in COVID-19. The protocol was immunoSEQ multiplex PCR, while the TCRdb copy is restricted to in-frame clones and leaves out a portion. The sample includes about 480,000 clones, approximately 92% of them seen just once. Sequencing used peripheral blood. Receptors originate from a man aged 18-30 years with COVID-19, enrolled during active disease. Each CDR3 is given with its conserved first and last residue. A D gene is named only where the DNA matches it firmly. Clone size, where shown, is once, few, many, or a class for clones that have expanded.

J	V	D	size	DNA	CDR3
TRBJ2-5	TRBV19	NA	NA	TGTGCCAGTAGTATGCGTGGGGGCGCGGAGACCCAGTACTTC	CASSMRGGAETQYF
TRBJ2-2	TRBV7-2	TRBD2	NA	TGTGCCAGCAGCTTAATCAGCGGGGGAAACGGGGAGCTGTTTTTT	CASSLISGGNGELFF
TRBJ2-2	TRBV27	NA	few	TGTGCCAGCAGTATTCGGAACACCGGGGAGCTGTTTTTT	CASSIRNTGELFF
TRBJ2-5	TRBV6-5	NA	NA	TGTGCCAGCAGTTACTCGAATAGCCGAGAGACCCAGTACTTC	CASSYSNSRETQYF
TRBJ1-5	TRBV5-5	NA	NA	TGTGCCAGCAGCTACGGGATAGGGTTGAGCAATCAGCCCCAGCATTTT	CASSYGIGLSNQPQHF
TRBJ1-5	TRBV2	TRBD1	NA	TGTGCCAGCAGTGACAGGGGGAATCAGCCCCAGCATTTT	CASSDRGNQPQHF
TRBJ2-7	TRBV7-6	NA	NA	TGTGCCAGCAGCACCCTTCAGGGCCCCGACGAGCAGTACTTC	CASSTLQGPDEQYF
TRBJ1-6	TRBV10-3	NA	NA	TGTGCCATCAGTGAGCCCAGTCTCAATTCACCCCTCCACTTT	CAISEPSLNSPLHF
TRBJ2-7	TRBV29-1	NA	NA	TGCAGCGCCGCGGGACAGATGGGCGAGCAGTACTTC	CSAAGQMGEQYF
TRBJ1-2	TRBV3-1/TRBV3-2	NA	once	TGTGCCAGCAGCCAAACAAACGTCGCCTATGGCTACACCTTC	CASSQTNVAYGYTF
TRBJ2-5	TRBV24-1	NA	NA	TGTGCCACCAGTCAAGGGGGTGGGCAAGAGACCCAGTACTTC	CATSQGGGQETQYF
TRBJ2-5	TRBV19	TRBD1	NA	TGTGCCAGTATCGAGACAGGGAGTGAGACCCAGTACTTC	CASIETGSETQYF
TRBJ1-5	TRBV2	NA	few	TGTGCCAGCAGGCCCCAGGGAACCCCTAGCGAGCCCCAGCATTTT	CASRPQGTPSEPQHF
TRBJ1-5	TRBV14	NA	NA	TGTGCCAGCAGCCAAGCCCGGGACTGTTTTCCCCAGCATTTT	CASSQARDCFPQHF
TRBJ2-7	TRBV27	TRBD2	NA	TGTGCCAGCAGGGCGGGAGGGCCGGGCGAGCAGTACTTC	CASRAGGPGEQYF
TRBJ1-2	TRBV29-1	NA	NA	TGCAGCGTTGGTGGGGGCGAAAGCACCTTC	CSVGGGESTF
TRBJ2-7	TRBV5-1	TRBD2	NA	TGCGCCAGCAGCCCGGGGGGACTAGCGGGGACCTACGAGCAGTACTTC	CASSPGGLAGTYEQYF
TRBJ1-2	TRBV5-6	NA	NA	TGTGCCAGCTTCCGGGAAGGGGGAATTAACTATGGCTACACCTTC	CASFREGGINYGYTF
TRBJ2-1	TRBV7-2	NA	NA	TGTGCCAGCAGCCTCACAGCCTACAATGAGCAGTTCTTC	CASSLTAYNEQFF
TRBJ1-5	TRBV4-1	NA	NA	TGCGCCAGCAGCCAAGTACACGGGCAGCCCCAGCATTTT	CASSQVHGQPQHF
TRBJ2-3	TRBV11-2	NA	NA	TGTGCCAGCAGCCTTAGAGTTAGCACAGATACGCAGTATTTT	CASSLRVSTDTQYF
TRBJ1-2	TRBV29-1	TRBD1	NA	TGCAGCGCCGGGACAGGGGCAGACTATGGCTACACCTTC	CSAGTGADYGYTF
TRBJ1-1	TRBV18	NA	NA	TGTGCCAGCTCACCAGATACGGGGAGCACTGAAGCTTTCTTT	CASSPDTGSTEAFF
TRBJ2-5	TRBV2	NA	once	TGTGCCAGCAGGGCCAGGGGCTTAGAGACCCAGTACTTC	CASRARGLETQYF
TRBJ2-7	TRBV7-3	NA	NA	TGTGCCAGCAGCTGGCCAGGGGAAACTTACGAGCAGTACTTC	CASSWPGETYEQYF
TRBJ1-3	TRBV12-5	TRBD1	NA	TGTGCTAGTGGTTTGGTACTGGGACAGGGAGGAAACACCATATATTTT	CASGLVLGQGGNTIYF